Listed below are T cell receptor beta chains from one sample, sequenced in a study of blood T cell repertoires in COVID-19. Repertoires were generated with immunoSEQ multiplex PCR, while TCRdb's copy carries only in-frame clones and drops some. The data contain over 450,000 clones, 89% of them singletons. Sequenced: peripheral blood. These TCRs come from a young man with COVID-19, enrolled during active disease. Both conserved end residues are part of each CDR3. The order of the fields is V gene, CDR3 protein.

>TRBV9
CASSSMGTVGELFF
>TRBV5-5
CARAIGSNLKARQPQHF
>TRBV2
CASSEGPRRNGEQYF
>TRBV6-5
CASSWGRGPYEQYF
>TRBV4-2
CASSPPSNTRAGELFF
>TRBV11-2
CASSRDGELFF
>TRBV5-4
CASSQGRSTDTQYF
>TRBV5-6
CASSLVAGGGNEQFF
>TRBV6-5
CASGQRGGYTF
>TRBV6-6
CASSRASSTGELFF
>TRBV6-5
CASSYPGTSGSNEQFF
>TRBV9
CASSVAGDIQRDGELFF
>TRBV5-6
CASSSRGQGDTQYF
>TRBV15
CATSRDPQETQYF
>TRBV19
CASSRTGETQYF
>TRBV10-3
CAISPSGGDTQYF
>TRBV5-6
CASSQDRVTDTQYF
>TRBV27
CASSTFRGEQYF
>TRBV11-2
CASSQKRESEDTQYF
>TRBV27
CASSRRDRDIFGELFF
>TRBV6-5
CASSYPDRRKAFF
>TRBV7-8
CASSLGTSGPQNEQFF
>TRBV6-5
CASSPTSGGWYEQYF
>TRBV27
CASSLMSGARYNEQFF
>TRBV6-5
CASSYATSGGTQQYF
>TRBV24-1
CATSEPTGGGYTF
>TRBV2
CASSGGTTGGKAFF
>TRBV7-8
CASSPRGGSYEQYF
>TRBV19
CATRPGGGTDTQYF
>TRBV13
CASSPTVASGRATQYF
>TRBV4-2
CASSPGGQDNEQFF
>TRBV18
CASSPQGANYGYTF
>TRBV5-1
CASSSTGTGNTIYF
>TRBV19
CASSGGLAGVTGELFF
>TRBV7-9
CASSLVLQGASSNQPQHF
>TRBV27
CASSLHGANTGELFF
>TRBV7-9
CASIPPGHLNTEAFF
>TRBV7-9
CASSTGGAGNTIYF
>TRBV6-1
CASSEAAIIMNTEAFF
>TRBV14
CASSYSSGDFQETQYF
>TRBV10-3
CAIGSSYEQYF
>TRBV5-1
CASSATGTGELFF
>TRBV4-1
CASSLDRAYEQYF
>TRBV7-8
CASSLAAGGTYGYTF
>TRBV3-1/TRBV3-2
CASSHTAGAADTQYF
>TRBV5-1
CASSSTVGTYEQYF
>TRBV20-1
CSAATGYEQYF
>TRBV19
CASSIGLAGSSTDTQYF
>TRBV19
CASSKGEEVGELFF
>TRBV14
CASSAQGGNTIYF
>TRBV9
CASSGLAGGFYNEQFF
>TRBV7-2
CASSLDTDQPQHF
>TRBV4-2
CASSHTPDGRSEQYF
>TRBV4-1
CASSQGGDVEKLFF
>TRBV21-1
CASNRGGADTQYF
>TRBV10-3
CAISEGQGSTYGYTF
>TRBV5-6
CASSLVGQANTGELFF
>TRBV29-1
CSVDMRGGLYNEQFF